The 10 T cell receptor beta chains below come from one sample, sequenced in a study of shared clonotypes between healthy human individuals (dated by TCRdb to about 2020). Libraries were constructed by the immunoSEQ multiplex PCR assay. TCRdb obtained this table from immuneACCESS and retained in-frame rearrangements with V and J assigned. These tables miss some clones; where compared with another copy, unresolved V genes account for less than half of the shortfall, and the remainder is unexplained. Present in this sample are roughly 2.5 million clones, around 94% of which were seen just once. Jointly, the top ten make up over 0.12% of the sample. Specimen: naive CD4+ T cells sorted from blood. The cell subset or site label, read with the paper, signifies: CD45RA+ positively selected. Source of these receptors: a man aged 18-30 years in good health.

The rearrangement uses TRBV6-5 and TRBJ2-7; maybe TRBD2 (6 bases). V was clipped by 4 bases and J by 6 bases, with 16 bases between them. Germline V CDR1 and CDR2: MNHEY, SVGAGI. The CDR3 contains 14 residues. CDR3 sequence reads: CASSSHRGTPEQYF. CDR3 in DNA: TGTGCCAGCAGTTCCCACAGAGGGACTCCCGAGCAGTACTTC.

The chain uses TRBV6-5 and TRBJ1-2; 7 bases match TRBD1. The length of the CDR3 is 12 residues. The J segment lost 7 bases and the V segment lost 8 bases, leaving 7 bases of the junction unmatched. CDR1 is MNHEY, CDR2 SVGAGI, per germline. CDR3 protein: CASGTGVGGYTF. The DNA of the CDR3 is TGTGCCAGCGGAACAGGGGTTGGTGGCTACACCTTC.

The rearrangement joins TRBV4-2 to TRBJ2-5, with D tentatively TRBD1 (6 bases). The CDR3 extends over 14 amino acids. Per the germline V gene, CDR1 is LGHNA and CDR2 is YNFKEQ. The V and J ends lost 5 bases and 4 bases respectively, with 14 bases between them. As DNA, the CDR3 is TGTGCCAGCAGCTCGAGGACAGTACCAGAGACCCAGTACTTC. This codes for CASSSRTVPETQYF.

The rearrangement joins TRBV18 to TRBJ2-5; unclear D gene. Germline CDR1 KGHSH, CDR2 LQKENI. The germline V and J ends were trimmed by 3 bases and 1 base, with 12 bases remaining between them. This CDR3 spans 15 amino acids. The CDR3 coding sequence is TGTGCCAGCTCACCTTTCGACGGAGCCCAAGAGACCCAGTACTTC. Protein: CASSPFDGAQETQYF. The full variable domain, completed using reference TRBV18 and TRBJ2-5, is NAGVMQNPRHLVRRRGQEARLRCSPMKGHSHVYWYRQLPEEGLKFMVYLQKENIIDESGMPKERFSAEFPKEGPSILRIQQVVRGDSAAYFCASSPFDGAQETQYFGPGTRLLVL.

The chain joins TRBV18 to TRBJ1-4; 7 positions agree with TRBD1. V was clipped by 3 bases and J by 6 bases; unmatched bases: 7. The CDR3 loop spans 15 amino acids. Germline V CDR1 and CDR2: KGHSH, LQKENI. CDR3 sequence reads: CASSPGDSSHEKLFF. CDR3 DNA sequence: TGTGCCAGCTCACCCGGGGACAGCAGTCATGAAAAACTGTTTTTT.

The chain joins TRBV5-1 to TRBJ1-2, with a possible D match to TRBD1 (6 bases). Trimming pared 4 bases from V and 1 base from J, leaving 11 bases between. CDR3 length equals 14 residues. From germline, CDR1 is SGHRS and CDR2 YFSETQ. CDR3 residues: CASSPSGDNYGYTF. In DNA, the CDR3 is TGCGCCAGCAGCCCCTCAGGGGATAACTATGGCTACACCTTC. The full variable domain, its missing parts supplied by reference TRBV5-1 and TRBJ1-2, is KAGVTQTPRYLIKTRGQQVTLSCSPISGHRSVSWYQQTPGQGLQFLFEYFSETQRNKGNFPGRFSGRQFSNSRSEMNVSTLELGDSALYLCASSPSGDNYGYTFGSGTRLTVV.

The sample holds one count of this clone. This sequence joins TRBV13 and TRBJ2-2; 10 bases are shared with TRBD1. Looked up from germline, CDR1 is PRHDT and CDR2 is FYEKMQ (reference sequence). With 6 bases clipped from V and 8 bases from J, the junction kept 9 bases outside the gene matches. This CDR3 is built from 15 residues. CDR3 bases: TGTGCCAGCAGATACAGACAGGGGGCCGGTGGGGAGCTGTTTTTT. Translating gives CASRYRQGAGGELFF.

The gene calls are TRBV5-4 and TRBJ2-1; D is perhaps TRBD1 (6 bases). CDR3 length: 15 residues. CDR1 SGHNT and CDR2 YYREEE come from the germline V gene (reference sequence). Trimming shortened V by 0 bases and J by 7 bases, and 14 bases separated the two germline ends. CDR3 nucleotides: TGTGCCAGCAGCTTGGCAGGGGAATCCTTTAATGAGCAGTTCTTC. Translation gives CASSLAGESFNEQFF.

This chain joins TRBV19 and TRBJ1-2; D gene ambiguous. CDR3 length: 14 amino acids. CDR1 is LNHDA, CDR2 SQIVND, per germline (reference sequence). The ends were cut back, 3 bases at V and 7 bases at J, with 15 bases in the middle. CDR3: CASSILAGSGGYTF. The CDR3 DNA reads TGTGCCAGTAGTATTCTGGCGGGTTCCGGTGGCTACACCTTC.

Here the CDR3 reads CASSQESGLAGTGELFF. Written as DNA, the CDR3 is TGCGCCAGCAGCCAAGAGTCGGGACTAGCGGGGACCGGGGAGCTGTTTTTT. The chain has TRBV4-1 and TRBJ2-2, with TRBD2 matching 13 bases. The CDR3 loop spans 17 amino acids. V lost 0 bases and J lost 5; bases outside the gene matches: 3. Germline values: CDR1 MGHRA, CDR2 YSYEKL.